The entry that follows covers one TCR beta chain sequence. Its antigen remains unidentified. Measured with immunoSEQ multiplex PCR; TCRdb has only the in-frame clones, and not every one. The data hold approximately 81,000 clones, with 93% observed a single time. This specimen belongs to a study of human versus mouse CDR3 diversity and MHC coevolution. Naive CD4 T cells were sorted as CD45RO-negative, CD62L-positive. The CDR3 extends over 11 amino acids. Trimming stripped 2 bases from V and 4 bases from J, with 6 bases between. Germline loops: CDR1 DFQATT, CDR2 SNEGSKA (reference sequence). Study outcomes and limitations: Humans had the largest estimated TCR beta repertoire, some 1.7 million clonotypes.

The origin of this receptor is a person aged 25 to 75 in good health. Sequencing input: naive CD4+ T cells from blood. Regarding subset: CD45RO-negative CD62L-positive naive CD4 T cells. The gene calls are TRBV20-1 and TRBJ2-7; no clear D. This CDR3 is CSARLGYEQYF. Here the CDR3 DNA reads TGCAGTGCTAGACTAGGATACGAGCAGTACTTC.